A selection of T cell receptor beta chains follows, all from one sample in a study of T cell responses to AZD1222 COVID-19 vaccine. The data were produced by immunoSEQ multiplex PCR, yet TCRdb's version contains in-frame clones alone and is incomplete. The sample includes roughly 85,000 clones, approximately 90% of them seen just once. The specimen was peripheral blood, collected 28 days after the second AZD1222 dose. Receptors originate from an adult who received the AZD1222 COVID-19 vaccine. Both conserved end residues are part of each CDR3. D genes are given only for firm matches. Size tells how often a clone was seen (once, few, many) or the class of an expanded clone, and some rows leave it out.

clone_size: NA
v_call: TRBV5-5
j_call: TRBJ1-5
d_call: NA
cdr3_aa: CASSLGGGHQPQHF
cdr3_nt: TGTGCCAGCAGCTTGGGGGGTGGTCATCAGCCCCAGCATTTT

clone_size: NA
v_call: TRBV27
j_call: TRBJ1-5
d_call: NA
cdr3_aa: CASRLFGRVYSNQPQHF
cdr3_nt: TGTGCCAGCAGACTGTTTGGCAGGGTCTATAGCAATCAGCCCCAGCATTTT

clone_size: NA
v_call: TRBV4-1
j_call: TRBJ1-2
d_call: TRBD1
cdr3_aa: CASSQSGQGYGYTF
cdr3_nt: TGCGCCAGCAGCCAGTCGGGACAGGGCTATGGCTACACCTTC

clone_size: NA
v_call: TRBV11-3
j_call: TRBJ1-1
d_call: TRBD1
cdr3_aa: CASSPGQGNTEAFF
cdr3_nt: TGTGCCAGCAGCCCGGGACAGGGGAACACTGAAGCTTTCTTT

clone_size: NA
v_call: TRBV29-1
j_call: TRBJ2-7
d_call: NA
cdr3_aa: CSVARDYEQYF
cdr3_nt: TGCAGCGTTGCGCGGGACTACGAGCAGTACTTC

clone_size: NA
v_call: TRBV7-2
j_call: TRBJ2-7
d_call: NA
cdr3_aa: CASSIRQDYEQYF
cdr3_nt: TGTGCCAGCAGCATCCGACAGGACTACGAGCAGTACTTC

clone_size: NA
v_call: TRBV19
j_call: TRBJ2-1
d_call: TRBD1
cdr3_aa: CASSMTGDEQFF
cdr3_nt: TGTGCCAGTAGTATGACAGGGGATGAGCAGTTCTTC

clone_size: NA
v_call: TRBV5-1
j_call: TRBJ1-6
d_call: NA
cdr3_aa: CASSPDTNSPLHF
cdr3_nt: TGCGCCAGCAGCCCCGACACTAATTCACCCCTCCACTTT

clone_size: NA
v_call: TRBV7-8
j_call: TRBJ2-7
d_call: TRBD2
cdr3_aa: CASSGTSGGYEQYF
cdr3_nt: TGTGCCAGCAGCGGGACTAGCGGGGGATACGAGCAGTACTTC

clone_size: NA
v_call: TRBV5-4
j_call: TRBJ1-1
d_call: TRBD1
cdr3_aa: CASSFPTGAAGAEAFF
cdr3_nt: TGTGCCAGCAGCTTCCCGACAGGGGCCGCGGGGGCTGAAGCTTTCTTT

clone_size: NA
v_call: TRBV11-3
j_call: TRBJ2-7
d_call: NA
cdr3_aa: CASSLDQAGDYEQYF
cdr3_nt: TGTGCCAGCAGCTTAGATCAGGCAGGGGACTACGAGCAGTACTTC

clone_size: NA
v_call: TRBV24-1
j_call: TRBJ1-2
d_call: NA
cdr3_aa: CATSARDWGTNYGYTF
cdr3_nt: TGTGCCACCAGTGCCCGGGACTGGGGGACTAACTATGGCTACACCTTC

clone_size: NA
v_call: TRBV7-2
j_call: TRBJ1-1
d_call: NA
cdr3_aa: CASSLGIGDLGAFF
cdr3_nt: TGTGCCAGCAGCCTAGGTATAGGCGACCTTGGAGCTTTCTTT

clone_size: NA
v_call: TRBV7-6
j_call: TRBJ2-1
d_call: TRBD2
cdr3_aa: CASSLASVAGADDEQFF
cdr3_nt: TGTGCCAGCAGCTTAGCGTCGGTAGCGGGGGCTGATGATGAGCAGTTCTTC

clone_size: NA
v_call: TRBV6-5
j_call: TRBJ2-1
d_call: TRBD2
cdr3_aa: CASRAGYNEQFF
cdr3_nt: TGTGCCAGCAGAGCGGGATACAATGAGCAGTTCTTC

clone_size: NA
v_call: TRBV2
j_call: TRBJ2-3
d_call: TRBD2
cdr3_aa: CASSEVPGGRDTQYF
cdr3_nt: TGTGCCAGCAGTGAAGTTCCGGGGGGGCGGGATACGCAGTATTTT

clone_size: NA
v_call: TRBV20-1
j_call: TRBJ2-1
d_call: NA
cdr3_aa: CSASRGSYNEQFF
cdr3_nt: TGCAGTGCAAGTAGAGGTTCCTACAATGAGCAGTTCTTC

clone_size: NA
v_call: TRBV19
j_call: TRBJ2-1
d_call: NA
cdr3_aa: CASSFRENEQFF
cdr3_nt: TGTGCCAGTAGTTTTCGAGAGAATGAGCAGTTCTTC

clone_size: NA
v_call: TRBV4-3
j_call: TRBJ2-3
d_call: NA
cdr3_aa: CASSQVYRATDTQYF
cdr3_nt: TGCGCCAGCAGCCAAGTGTACAGGGCAACAGATACGCAGTATTTT

clone_size: NA
v_call: TRBV6-1
j_call: TRBJ1-1
d_call: TRBD1
cdr3_aa: CASSERRTWGGTGIAKEEAFF
cdr3_nt: TGTGCCAGCAGTGAACGCAGAACGTGGGGCGGGACAGGGATCGCCAAGGAGGAAGCTTTCTTT

clone_size: once
v_call: TRBV5-4
j_call: TRBJ1-1
d_call: NA
cdr3_aa: CASSPVGREGTEAFF
cdr3_nt: TGTGCCAGCAGCCCCGTGGGCAGGGAAGGGACTGAAGCTTTCTTT

clone_size: NA
v_call: TRBV5-4
j_call: TRBJ2-1
d_call: NA
cdr3_aa: CASSLSGTSEQFF
cdr3_nt: TGTGCCAGCAGCTTGTCTGGGACAAGCGAGCAGTTCTTC

clone_size: NA
v_call: TRBV10-3
j_call: TRBJ2-1
d_call: TRBD1
cdr3_aa: CAISSGQVYNEQFF
cdr3_nt: TGTGCCATTAGTTCTGGACAGGTCTACAATGAGCAGTTCTTC

clone_size: NA
v_call: TRBV9
j_call: TRBJ1-2
d_call: NA
cdr3_aa: CASSERAGGRYTF
cdr3_nt: TGTGCCAGCAGCGAACGGGCCGGCGGCCGCTACACCTTC

clone_size: NA
v_call: TRBV11-3
j_call: TRBJ1-6
d_call: NA
cdr3_aa: CASSLTGSPLHF
cdr3_nt: TGTGCCAGCAGCTTGACAGGTTCACCCCTCCACTTT

clone_size: NA
v_call: TRBV20-1
j_call: TRBJ1-5
d_call: NA
cdr3_aa: CSIRMQPQHF
cdr3_nt: TGCAGTATAAGGATGCAGCCCCAGCATTTT

clone_size: NA
v_call: TRBV7-9
j_call: TRBJ2-1
d_call: NA
cdr3_aa: CASSLAFRVGQFF
cdr3_nt: TGTGCCAGCAGCTTAGCATTCAGGGTAGGACAGTTCTTC

clone_size: once
v_call: TRBV7-3
j_call: TRBJ2-1
d_call: NA
cdr3_aa: CASSLLPPGEYNEQFF
cdr3_nt: TGTGCCAGCAGCTTATTACCGCCCGGGGAATACAATGAGCAGTTCTTC

clone_size: NA
v_call: TRBV7-3
j_call: TRBJ2-7
d_call: NA
cdr3_aa: CASSLGNSYEQYF
cdr3_nt: TGTGCCAGCAGCTTGGGAAACTCCTACGAGCAGTACTTC

clone_size: NA
v_call: TRBV7-6
j_call: TRBJ1-6
d_call: TRBD1
cdr3_aa: CASSLAGTATYNSPLHF
cdr3_nt: TGTGCCAGCAGCTTAGCGGGGACAGCGACCTATAATTCACCCCTCCACTTT

clone_size: NA
v_call: TRBV9
j_call: TRBJ2-7
d_call: NA
cdr3_aa: CASSLSPSPAYEQYF
cdr3_nt: TGTGCCAGCAGCCTCTCCCCCTCGCCGGCCTACGAGCAGTACTTC

clone_size: NA
v_call: TRBV7-2
j_call: TRBJ2-6
d_call: TRBD1
cdr3_aa: CASSLFLGQGVSGANVLTF
cdr3_nt: TGTGCCAGCAGCTTATTCTTGGGACAGGGGGTATCTGGGGCCAACGTCCTGACTTTC

clone_size: NA
v_call: TRBV5-1
j_call: TRBJ1-5
d_call: NA
cdr3_aa: CASSSGAGGNQPQHF
cdr3_nt: TGCGCCAGCAGCTCCGGGGCGGGGGGCAATCAGCCCCAGCATTTT

clone_size: NA
v_call: TRBV6-1
j_call: TRBJ2-7
d_call: NA
cdr3_aa: CASSEAGDGSYEQYF
cdr3_nt: TGTGCCAGCAGTGAAGCGGGGGACGGGTCCTACGAGCAGTACTTC

clone_size: NA
v_call: TRBV6-5
j_call: TRBJ1-2
d_call: TRBD1
cdr3_aa: CASNADRLVGDTF
cdr3_nt: TGTGCCAGCAACGCGGACAGGTTGGTGGGAGACACCTTC

clone_size: NA
v_call: TRBV2
j_call: TRBJ1-6
d_call: NA
cdr3_aa: CASRDSSYNSPLHF
cdr3_nt: TGTGCCAGCAGGGACAGCTCCTATAATTCACCCCTCCACTTT

clone_size: few
v_call: TRBV7-6
j_call: TRBJ2-7
d_call: TRBD1
cdr3_aa: CASKPGQGNFEQYF
cdr3_nt: TGTGCCAGCAAACCGGGACAGGGTAATTTCGAGCAGTACTTC

clone_size: NA
v_call: TRBV21-1
j_call: TRBJ1-4
d_call: NA
cdr3_aa: CASSAVATNEKLFF
cdr3_nt: TGTGCCAGCAGCGCGGTCGCAACTAATGAAAAACTGTTTTTT

clone_size: few
v_call: TRBV5-1
j_call: TRBJ1-2
d_call: TRBD1
cdr3_aa: CASSLGQGDGYTF
cdr3_nt: TGCGCCAGCAGCTTGGGGCAGGGGGACGGCTACACCTTC

clone_size: NA
v_call: TRBV7-9
j_call: TRBJ1-6
d_call: NA
cdr3_aa: CASSFGDSVNSPLHF
cdr3_nt: TGTGCCAGCAGCTTCGGAGACAGCGTCAATTCACCCCTCCACTTT

clone_size: few
v_call: TRBV5-4
j_call: TRBJ1-3
d_call: NA
cdr3_aa: CASSSGLSSGNTIYF
cdr3_nt: TGTGCCAGCAGCTCCGGACTGAGCTCTGGAAACACCATATATTTT

clone_size: NA
v_call: TRBV11-3
j_call: TRBJ1-6
d_call: NA
cdr3_aa: CASSLGPSGSPLHF
cdr3_nt: TGTGCCAGCAGCTTAGGGCCTTCTGGTTCACCCCTCCACTTT

clone_size: NA
v_call: TRBV20-1
j_call: TRBJ2-5
d_call: NA
cdr3_aa: CSASREETQYF
cdr3_nt: TGCAGTGCTAGTAGGGAAGAGACCCAGTACTTC

clone_size: NA
v_call: TRBV4-2
j_call: TRBJ2-3
d_call: NA
cdr3_aa: CASSQDWGGTDTQYF
cdr3_nt: TGTGCCAGCAGCCAAGATTGGGGGGGCACAGATACGCAGTATTTT

clone_size: NA
v_call: TRBV19
j_call: TRBJ2-4
d_call: NA
cdr3_aa: CASSIEAVAKNIQYF
cdr3_nt: TGTGCCAGTAGTATTGAGGCAGTAGCCAAAAACATTCAGTACTTC

clone_size: NA
v_call: TRBV7-6
j_call: TRBJ2-1
d_call: TRBD2
cdr3_aa: CASSTTGTSGRHEQFF
cdr3_nt: TGTGCCAGCAGCACGACCGGGACTAGCGGGAGACATGAGCAGTTCTTC

clone_size: once
v_call: TRBV5-4
j_call: TRBJ2-7
d_call: NA
cdr3_aa: CASSSIRAGRGEQYF
cdr3_nt: TGTGCCAGCAGCTCAATCCGGGCCGGGCGTGGCGAGCAGTACTTC

clone_size: NA
v_call: TRBV19
j_call: TRBJ1-5
d_call: NA
cdr3_aa: CASSSVGYNQPQHF
cdr3_nt: TGTGCCAGTTCGTCTGTTGGGTACAATCAGCCCCAGCATTTT

clone_size: few
v_call: TRBV2
j_call: TRBJ1-5
d_call: NA
cdr3_aa: CASSEAGADSNQPQHF
cdr3_nt: TGTGCCAGCAGTGAAGCGGGAGCGGATAGCAATCAGCCCCAGCATTTT

clone_size: NA
v_call: TRBV19
j_call: TRBJ1-2
d_call: NA
cdr3_aa: CASSKGGRPPPLGYTF
cdr3_nt: TGTGCCAGTAGTAAGGGGGGACGGCCACCGCCTCTTGGCTACACCTTC

clone_size: NA
v_call: TRBV5-1
j_call: TRBJ2-3
d_call: TRBD2
cdr3_aa: CASSLQGGGTDTQYF
cdr3_nt: TGCGCCAGCAGCTTGCAGGGAGGGGGCACAGATACGCAGTATTTT

clone_size: NA
v_call: TRBV5-1
j_call: TRBJ2-5
d_call: NA
cdr3_aa: CASSPEARGPQYF
cdr3_nt: TGCGCCAGCAGCCCGGAGGCCCGCGGGCCCCAGTACTTC

clone_size: NA
v_call: TRBV27
j_call: TRBJ1-5
d_call: TRBD1
cdr3_aa: CASSLQPGGRNQPQHF
cdr3_nt: TGTGCCAGCAGTCTACAACCAGGGGGGAGAAATCAGCCCCAGCATTTT

clone_size: NA
v_call: TRBV4-1
j_call: TRBJ2-2
d_call: TRBD1
cdr3_aa: CASSPSLLGTATPELFF
cdr3_nt: TGCGCCAGCAGCCCATCGCTACTCGGGACAGCCACTCCGGAGCTGTTTTTT

clone_size: once
v_call: TRBV14
j_call: TRBJ1-4
d_call: NA
cdr3_aa: CASSRRGLSNEKLFF
cdr3_nt: TGTGCCAGCAGCCGCAGGGGTCTAAGTAATGAAAAACTGTTTTTT

clone_size: NA
v_call: TRBV29-1
j_call: TRBJ1-4
d_call: NA
cdr3_aa: CSVEDRNGGEKLFF
cdr3_nt: TGCAGCGTTGAAGACAGGAATGGTGGAGAAAAACTGTTTTTT

clone_size: NA
v_call: TRBV7-2
j_call: TRBJ2-5
d_call: TRBD2
cdr3_aa: CASSLAREETQYF
cdr3_nt: TGTGCCAGCAGCTTAGCGCGGGAGGAGACCCAGTACTTC

clone_size: NA
v_call: TRBV19
j_call: TRBJ1-4
d_call: TRBD1
cdr3_aa: CASSTGQGEKLFF
cdr3_nt: TGTGCCAGTAGTACCGGACAGGGTGAAAAACTGTTTTTT

clone_size: NA
v_call: TRBV5-4
j_call: TRBJ2-5
d_call: TRBD2
cdr3_aa: CASSFRLAGETQYF
cdr3_nt: TGTGCCAGCAGCTTCCGACTAGCGGGAGAGACCCAGTACTTC